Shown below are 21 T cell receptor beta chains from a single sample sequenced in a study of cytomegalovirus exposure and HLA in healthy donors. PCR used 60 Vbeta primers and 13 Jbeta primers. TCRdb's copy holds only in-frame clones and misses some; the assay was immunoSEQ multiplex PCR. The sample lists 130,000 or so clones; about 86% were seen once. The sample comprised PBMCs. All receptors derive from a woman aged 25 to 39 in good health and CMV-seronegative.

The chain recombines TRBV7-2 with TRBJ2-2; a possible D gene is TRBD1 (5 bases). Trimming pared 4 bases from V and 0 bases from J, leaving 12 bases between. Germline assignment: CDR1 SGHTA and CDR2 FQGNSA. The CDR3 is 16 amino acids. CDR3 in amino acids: CASSSQALSNTGELFF. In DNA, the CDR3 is TGTGCCAGCAGCTCACAGGCCCTATCGAACACCGGGGAGCTGTTTTTT.

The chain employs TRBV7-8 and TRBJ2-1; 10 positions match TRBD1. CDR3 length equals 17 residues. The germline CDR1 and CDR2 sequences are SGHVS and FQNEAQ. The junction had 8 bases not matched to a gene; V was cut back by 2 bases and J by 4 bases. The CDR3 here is CASSLLSGQGGYNEQFF. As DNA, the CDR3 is TGTGCCAGCAGCTTACTCTCAGGACAGGGGGGTTACAATGAGCAGTTCTTC.

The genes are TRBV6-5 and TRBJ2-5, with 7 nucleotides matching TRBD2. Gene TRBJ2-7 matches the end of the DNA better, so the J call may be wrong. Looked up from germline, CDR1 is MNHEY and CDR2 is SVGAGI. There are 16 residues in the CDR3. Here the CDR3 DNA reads TGTGCCAGCAGTTATCGGCCTAGCGGAATCCTCTACGAGCAGTACTTC. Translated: CASSYRPSGILYEQYF.

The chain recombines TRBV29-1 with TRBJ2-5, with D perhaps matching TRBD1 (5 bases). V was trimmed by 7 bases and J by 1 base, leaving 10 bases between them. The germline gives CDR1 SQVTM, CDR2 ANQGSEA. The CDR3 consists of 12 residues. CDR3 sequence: CSAGRAQETQYF. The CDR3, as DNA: TGCAGCGCGGGCAGGGCCCAAGAGACCCAGTACTTC.

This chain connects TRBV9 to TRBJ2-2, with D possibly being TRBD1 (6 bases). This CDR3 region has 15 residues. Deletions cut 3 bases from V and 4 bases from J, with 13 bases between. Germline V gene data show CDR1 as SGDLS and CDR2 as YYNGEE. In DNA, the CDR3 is TGTGCCAGCAGCGCACAGGGCTCGGGCACCGGGGAGCTGTTTTTT. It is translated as CASSAQGSGTGELFF.

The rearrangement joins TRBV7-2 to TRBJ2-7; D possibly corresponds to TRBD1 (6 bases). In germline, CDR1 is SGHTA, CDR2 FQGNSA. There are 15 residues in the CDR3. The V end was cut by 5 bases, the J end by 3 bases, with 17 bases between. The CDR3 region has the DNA TGTGCCAGCAGCATACAGGGCAGGGTGAGCTACGAGCAGTACTTC. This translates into CASSIQGRVSYEQYF.

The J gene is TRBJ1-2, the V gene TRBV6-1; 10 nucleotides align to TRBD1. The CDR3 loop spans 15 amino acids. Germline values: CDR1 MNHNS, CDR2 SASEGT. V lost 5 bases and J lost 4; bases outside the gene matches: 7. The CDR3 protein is CASSSTGTGVYGYTF. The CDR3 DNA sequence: TGTGCCAGCAGTTCCACCGGGACAGGGGTCTATGGCTACACCTTC.

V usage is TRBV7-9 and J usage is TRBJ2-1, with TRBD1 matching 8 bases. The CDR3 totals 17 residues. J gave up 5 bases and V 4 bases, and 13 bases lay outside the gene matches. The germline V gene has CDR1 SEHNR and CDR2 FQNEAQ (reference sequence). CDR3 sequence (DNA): TGTGCCAGCAGCTCCCAAGGCCCGGGACAGGTCAACAATGAGCAGTTCTTC. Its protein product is CASSSQGPGQVNNEQFF. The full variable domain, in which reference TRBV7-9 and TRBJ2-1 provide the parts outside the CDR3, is DTGVSQNPRHKITKRGQNVTFRCDPISEHNRLYWYRQTLGQGPEFLTYFQNEAQLEKSRLLSDRFSAERPKGSFSTLEIQRTEQGDSAMYLCASSSQGPGQVNNEQFFGPGTRLTVL.

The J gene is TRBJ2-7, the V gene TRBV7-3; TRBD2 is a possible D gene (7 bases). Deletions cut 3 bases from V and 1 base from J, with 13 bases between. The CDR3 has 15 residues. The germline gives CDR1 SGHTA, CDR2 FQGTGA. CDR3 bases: TGTGCCAGCAGCTTCCTAGGGGGGGGGTCCTACGAGCAGTACTTC. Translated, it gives CASSFLGGGSYEQYF.

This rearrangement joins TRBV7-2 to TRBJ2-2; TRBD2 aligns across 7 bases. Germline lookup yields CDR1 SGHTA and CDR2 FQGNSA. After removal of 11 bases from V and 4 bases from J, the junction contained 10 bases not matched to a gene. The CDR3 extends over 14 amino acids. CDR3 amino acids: CAVWGEGGTGELFF. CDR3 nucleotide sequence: TGTGCCGTCTGGGGGGAGGGCGGCACCGGGGAGCTGTTTTTT.

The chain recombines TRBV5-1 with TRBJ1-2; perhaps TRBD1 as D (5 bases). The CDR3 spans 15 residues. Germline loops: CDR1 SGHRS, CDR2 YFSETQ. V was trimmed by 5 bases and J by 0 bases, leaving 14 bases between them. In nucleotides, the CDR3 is TGCGCCAGCAGTTCCCAAACAGGTGCTAACTATGGCTACACCTTC. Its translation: CASSSQTGANYGYTF.

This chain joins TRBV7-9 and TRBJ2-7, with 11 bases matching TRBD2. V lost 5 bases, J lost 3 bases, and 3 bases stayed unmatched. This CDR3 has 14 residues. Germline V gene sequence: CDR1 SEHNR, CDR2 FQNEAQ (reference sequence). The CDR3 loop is CASSLSGRVYEQYF. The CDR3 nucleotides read TGTGCCAGCAGCCTTAGCGGGAGGGTCTACGAGCAGTACTTC. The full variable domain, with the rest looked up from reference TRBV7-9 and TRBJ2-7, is DTGVSQNPRHKITKRGQNVTFRCDPISEHNRLYWYRQTLGQGPEFLTYFQNEAQLEKSRLLSDRFSAERPKGSFSTLEIQRTEQGDSAMYLCASSLSGRVYEQYFGPGTRLTVT.

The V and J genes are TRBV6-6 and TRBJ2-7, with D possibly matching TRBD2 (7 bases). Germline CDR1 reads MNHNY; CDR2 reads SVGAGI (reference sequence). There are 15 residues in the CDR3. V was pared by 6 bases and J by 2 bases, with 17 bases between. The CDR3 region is CASSPRGGEAYEQYF. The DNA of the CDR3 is TGTGCCAGCAGCCCTAGAGGGGGGGAGGCCTACGAGCAGTACTTC.

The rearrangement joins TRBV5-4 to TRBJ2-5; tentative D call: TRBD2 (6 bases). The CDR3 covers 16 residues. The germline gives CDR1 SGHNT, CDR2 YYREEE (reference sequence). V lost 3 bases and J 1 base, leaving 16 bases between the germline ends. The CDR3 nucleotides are TGTGCCAGCAGCTGGTGGTCTGGTAGCGGCCAAGAGACCCAGTACTTC. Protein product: CASSWWSGSGQETQYF.

The CDR3 DNA follows: TGTGCCAGCAGTTTGACAGGGAGATTGAACGGGGAGCTGTTTTTT. This translates into CASSLTGRLNGELFF. The chain is built from TRBV5-5 and TRBJ2-2; 7 bases agree with TRBD1. Losses at the gene ends were 5 bases for V and 7 bases for J; bases not matched to a gene: 11. CDR3 size: 15 residues. Germline V gives CDR1 SGHKS, CDR2 YYEKEE (reference sequence).

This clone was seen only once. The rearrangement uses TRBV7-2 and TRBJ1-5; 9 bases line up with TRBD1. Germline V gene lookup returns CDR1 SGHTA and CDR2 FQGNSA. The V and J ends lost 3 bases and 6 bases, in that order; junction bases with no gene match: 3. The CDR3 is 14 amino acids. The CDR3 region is CASSLTGGSQPQHF. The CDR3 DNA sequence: TGTGCCAGCAGCTTGACAGGGGGTTCTCAGCCCCAGCATTTT.

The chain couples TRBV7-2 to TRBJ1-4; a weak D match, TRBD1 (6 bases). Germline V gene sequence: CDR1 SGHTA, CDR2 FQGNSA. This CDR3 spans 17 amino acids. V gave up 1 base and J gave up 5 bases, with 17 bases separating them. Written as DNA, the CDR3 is TGTGCCAGCAGCTTAGTCTGGGGCAGGGGTGGCAATGAAAAACTGTTTTTT. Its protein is CASSLVWGRGGNEKLFF.

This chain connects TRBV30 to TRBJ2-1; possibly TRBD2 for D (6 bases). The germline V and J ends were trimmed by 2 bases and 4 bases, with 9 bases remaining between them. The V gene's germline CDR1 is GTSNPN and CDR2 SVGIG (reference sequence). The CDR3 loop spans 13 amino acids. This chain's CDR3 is CAWSTGAYNEQFF. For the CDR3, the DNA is TGTGCCTGGAGTACGGGAGCTTACAATGAGCAGTTCTTC. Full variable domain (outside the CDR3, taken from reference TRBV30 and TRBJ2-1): SQTIHQWPATLVQPVGSPLSLECTVEGTSNPNLYWYRQAAGRGLQLLFYSVGIGQISSEVPQNLSASRPQDRQFILSSKKLLLSDSGFYLCAWSTGAYNEQFFGPGTRLTVL.

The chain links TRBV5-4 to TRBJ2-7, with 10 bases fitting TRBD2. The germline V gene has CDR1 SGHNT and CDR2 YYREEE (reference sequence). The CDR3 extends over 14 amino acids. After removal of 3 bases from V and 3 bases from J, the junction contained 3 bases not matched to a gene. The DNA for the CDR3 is TGTGCCAGCAGCTGGGCTAGCGGGAGCTACGAGCAGTACTTC. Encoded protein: CASSWASGSYEQYF.

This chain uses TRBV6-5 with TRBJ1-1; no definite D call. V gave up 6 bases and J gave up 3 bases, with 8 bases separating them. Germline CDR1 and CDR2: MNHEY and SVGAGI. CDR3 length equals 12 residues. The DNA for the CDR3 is TGTGCCAGCAGCCGCGACTACACTGAAGCTTTCTTT. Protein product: CASSRDYTEAFF.

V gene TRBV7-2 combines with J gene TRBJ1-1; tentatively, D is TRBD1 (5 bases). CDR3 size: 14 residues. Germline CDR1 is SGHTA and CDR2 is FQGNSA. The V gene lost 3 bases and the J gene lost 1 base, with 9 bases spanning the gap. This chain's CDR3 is CASSLRQQNTEAFF. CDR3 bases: TGTGCCAGCAGCTTGCGACAGCAGAACACTGAAGCTTTCTTT.